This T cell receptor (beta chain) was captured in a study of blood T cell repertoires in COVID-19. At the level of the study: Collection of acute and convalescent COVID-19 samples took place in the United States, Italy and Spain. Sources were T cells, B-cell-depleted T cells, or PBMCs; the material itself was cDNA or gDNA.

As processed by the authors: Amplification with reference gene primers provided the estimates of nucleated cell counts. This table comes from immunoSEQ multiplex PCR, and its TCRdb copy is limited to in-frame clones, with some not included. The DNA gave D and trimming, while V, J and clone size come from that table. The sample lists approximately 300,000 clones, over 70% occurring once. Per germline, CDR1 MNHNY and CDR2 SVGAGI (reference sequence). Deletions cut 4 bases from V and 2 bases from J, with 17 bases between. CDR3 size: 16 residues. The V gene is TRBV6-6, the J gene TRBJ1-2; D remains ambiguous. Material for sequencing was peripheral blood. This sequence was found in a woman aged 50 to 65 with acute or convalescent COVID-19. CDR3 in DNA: TGTGCCAGCAGTTTCTCGACCCGTGGGGAGAACTATGGCTACACCTTC. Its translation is CASSFSTRGENYGYTF.